The entry below gives a single T cell receptor (beta chain) sequence along with its context. Its antigen is not known. The sample originates from a study of cytotoxic CD8 clonotypes in ibrutinib-treated CLL. Study-wide background: Among the patients, about a dozen presented as relapsed/refractory and roughly 14 as treatment-naive; around 18 showed unmutated IGHV. Outcomes included some 24 partial and 2 complete responses; after median roughly 70 months, 14 stayed remitted and about twelve progressed. Study outcomes and limitations: Clonality (at baseline) was higher than in age-matched healthy donors and tracked circulating CD8+ T-cell counts. Sampling of sustained-remission and progressing patients occurred at differing times.

Some clones are missing from TCRdb's copy, which holds only in-frame ones; the method was immunoSEQ multiplex PCR. The data contain approximately 32,000 clones, around 63% of them singletons. The CDR3 spans 11 residues. Trimming stripped 8 bases from V and 7 bases from J, with 9 bases between. The germline CDR1 and CDR2 sequences are MNHNS and SASEGT. The V call is TRBV6-1, the J call TRBJ2-1; D is tentatively TRBD1 or TRBD2 (5 bases each). The sequence came from a human donor with chronic lymphocytic leukemia. Sequenced material: PBMCs, taken before ibrutinib treatment. The CDR3 is CASRWGNEQFF. CDR3 coding DNA: TGTGCCAGCCGCTGGGGGAATGAGCAGTTCTTC.